This record covers a single T cell receptor (beta chain). The data belong to a study of control samples from healthy donors and cancer patients. This CDR3 is 14 amino acids long. The V end was cut by 2 bases, the J end by 1 base, with 6 bases between. Germline-derived CDR1 and CDR2 are MGHRA and YSYEKL. Produced via immunoSEQ multiplex PCR; TCRdb's table is partial and in-frame only. The table shows 35,000 to 50,000 clones, with around 87% occurring only once. The chain is built from TRBV4-1 and TRBJ2-1; D is ambiguous. The clonotype was recovered from a woman aged 60-70 years with lung cancer. Input material: PBMCs. As DNA, the CDR3 is TGCGCCAGCAGCCAAATCCGGTCCTACAATGAGCAGTTCTTC. It is translated as CASSQIRSYNEQFF.